This TCR beta chain was observed in a study of Tregs in tolerant kidney transplant recipients. Libraries were prepared by immunoSEQ multiplex PCR; TCRdb keeps only in-frame clonotypes and omits some of them. The sample has fewer than 100,000 clones, approximately 90% seen once; the top ten hold approximately 0.37%. The CDR3 has 14 residues. The V gene lost 0 bases and the J gene lost 8 bases, with 13 bases spanning the gap. CDR1 is MNHEY and CDR2 is SVGAGI in the germline V gene. The chain combines TRBV6-5 with TRBJ1-2; D is undetermined. Source: Tregs from blood, taken before the transplant. The receptor was isolated from a human donor who received a combined kidney and bone marrow transplant. The CDR3: CASSYSGLIGGYTF. The CDR3 region has the DNA TGTGCCAGCAGTTACTCCGGACTGATTGGAGGCTACACCTTC.